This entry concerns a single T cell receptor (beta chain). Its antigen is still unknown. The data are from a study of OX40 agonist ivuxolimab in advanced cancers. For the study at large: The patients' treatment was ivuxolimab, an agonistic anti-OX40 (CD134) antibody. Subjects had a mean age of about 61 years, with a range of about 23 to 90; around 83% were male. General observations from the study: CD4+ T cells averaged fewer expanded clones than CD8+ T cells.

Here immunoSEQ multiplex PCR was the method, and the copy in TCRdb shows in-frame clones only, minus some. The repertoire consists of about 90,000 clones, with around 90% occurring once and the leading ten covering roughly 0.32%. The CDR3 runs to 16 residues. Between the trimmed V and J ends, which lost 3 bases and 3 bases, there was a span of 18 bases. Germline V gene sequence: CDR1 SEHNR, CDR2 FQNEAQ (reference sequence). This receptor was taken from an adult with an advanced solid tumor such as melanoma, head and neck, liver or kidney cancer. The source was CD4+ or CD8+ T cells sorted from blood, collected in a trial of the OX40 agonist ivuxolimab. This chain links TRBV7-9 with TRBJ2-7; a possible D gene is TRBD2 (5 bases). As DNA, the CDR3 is TGTGCCAGCAGCTTCGGGATAGCGATAGAGGTCTACGAGCAGTACTTC. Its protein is CASSFGIAIEVYEQYF.